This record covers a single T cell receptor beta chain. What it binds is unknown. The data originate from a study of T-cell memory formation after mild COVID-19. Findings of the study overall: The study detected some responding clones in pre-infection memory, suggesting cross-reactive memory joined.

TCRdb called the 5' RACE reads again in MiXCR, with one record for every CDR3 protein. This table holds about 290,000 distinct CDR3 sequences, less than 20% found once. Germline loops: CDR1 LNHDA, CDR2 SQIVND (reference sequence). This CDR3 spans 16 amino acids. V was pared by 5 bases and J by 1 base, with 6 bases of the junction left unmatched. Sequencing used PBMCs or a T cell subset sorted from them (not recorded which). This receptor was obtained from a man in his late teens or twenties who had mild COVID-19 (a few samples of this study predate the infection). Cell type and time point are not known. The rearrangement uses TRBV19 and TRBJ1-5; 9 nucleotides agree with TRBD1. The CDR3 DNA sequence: TGTGCCAGTAGTGAACAGGGGGCGGGAAGCAATCAGCCCCAGCATTTT. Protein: CASSEQGAGSNQPQHF.